This TCR beta chain was recorded in a study of T cells in localized non-small cell lung cancer. Overall study findings and caveats: Researchers found a median roughly 50 of the top 100 tumor clones in adjacent lung. Uninvolved adjacent lung had higher T cell clonality than tumor and all other tissues.

A note on this clone: Its antigen is undetermined.

TCRdb's copy holds only in-frame clones and misses some; the assay was immunoSEQ multiplex PCR. This sample has 20,000 to 25,000 clones; 65% to 85% occur once, and the top ten carry approximately 5%. CDR1 is SGHRS, CDR2 YFSETQ, per germline. The V gene lost 4 bases and the J gene lost 5 bases, with 26 bases spanning the gap. The CDR3 is 18 residues long. The material sequenced was PBMCs, taken before any cancer treatment. J is TRBJ2-3 and V is TRBV5-1; a weak D match, TRBD1 (6 bases). This TCR was sampled from a man between 40 and 70 years old with stage II lung adenocarcinoma. The CDR3 bases are TGCGCCAGCAGCACCCAGGGGACGGGACCGCCTCGGGGAGATACGCAGTATTTT. It translates to CASSTQGTGPPRGDTQYF.